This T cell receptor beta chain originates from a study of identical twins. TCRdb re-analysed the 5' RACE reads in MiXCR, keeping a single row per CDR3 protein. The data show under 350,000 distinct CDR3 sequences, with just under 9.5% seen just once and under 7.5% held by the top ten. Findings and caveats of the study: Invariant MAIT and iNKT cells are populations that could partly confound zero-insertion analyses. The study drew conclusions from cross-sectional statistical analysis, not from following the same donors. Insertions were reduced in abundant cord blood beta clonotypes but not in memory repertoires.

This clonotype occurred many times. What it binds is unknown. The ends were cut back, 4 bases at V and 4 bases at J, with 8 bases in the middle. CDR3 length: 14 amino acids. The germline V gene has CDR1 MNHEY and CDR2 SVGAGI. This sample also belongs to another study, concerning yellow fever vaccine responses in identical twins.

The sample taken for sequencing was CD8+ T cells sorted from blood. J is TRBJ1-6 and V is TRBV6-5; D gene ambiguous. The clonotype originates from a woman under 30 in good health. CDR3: CASSSEGYNSPLHF. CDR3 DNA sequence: TGTGCCAGCAGTTCCGAGGGATATAATTCACCCCTCCACTTT.